This T cell receptor beta chain was identified in a study of shared clonotypes between healthy human individuals (dated by TCRdb to 2018 to 2020). The study in broad terms: A couple of women and three men aged 18 to 49 years were included in the cohort. For each donor, three plates each were used for CD4 naive and CD4 memory, two plates were used for CD8 naive, and one plate was used for CD8 memory. The study deeply sequenced blood TCR repertoires of about five healthy adults to estimate repertoire size and the extent of clonotype sharing between individuals. Libraries were prepared and TCR repertoires were sequenced by different laboratories using diverse techniques, in order to increase sequencing depth and limit assay-specific biases. Each donor's leukapheresis produced roughly between roughly 0.9 and 8.9 billion PBMCs.

Using the deep immunoSEQ assay, multiplex PCR amplified TCR CDR3 regions from genomic DNA. Extracted genomic DNA from each cell subset was distributed evenly across all wells of several immunoSEQ 96-well plates, and each plate was treated as a replicate. For sorted subsets, each replicate PCR was loaded with roughly 200 ng genomic DNA, equivalent to 30,000 or so T cell genomes. The purified libraries were quantified using a Qubit 3.0 fluorometer, sized with a Bioanalyzer 2100, and then quantified again using the KAPA Library Quantification kit. Each immunoSEQ 96-well plate was sequenced on its own single-read 150-cycle Illumina NextSeq 550 flow cell. Per the source publication's procedure: The immunoSEQ output contained only junctional sequences without quality scores, so filtering could not match that applied to full-length reads. Sequences were annotated with PyIR, a Python wrapper for IgBLAST v1.9, using IMGT germline references to assign V/J genes and CDR3. Reads with weak V/J assignments (E-value above 1e-6), missing CDR3, stop codons, out-of-frame junctions, or ambiguous translated residues were removed. V3J clonotypes were defined as sequences sharing an identical inferred V gene, J gene, and CDR3 amino acid sequence. Percentage overlap between repertoires was calculated by dividing the number of shared unique clonotypes by the size of the smaller repertoire. RTK rarefaction, the Chao1 estimator, and Recon v2.1 estimates of unobserved clonotypes were used to assess repertoire richness. Generation probabilities were computed with OLGA for all TCRbeta clonotypes obtained by the gDNA method from several donors. Held by TCRdb, this immuneACCESS table contains in-frame sequences only and omits some clones. Under half of the omission traces to an unresolved V gene where checked; the cause of the rest is unknown. That table is the source of V, J and clone size, and D and trimming were worked out from the DNA. The sample table contains over a million clones; only one count was recorded for roughly 97% of them. The ten most abundant clones make up approximately 1% of the sample.

Paper-wide results and their limitations: Even with the large sequencing depth, rarefaction of the sorted-subset datasets indicated that sequencing was incomplete. Sharing across a handful of donors was observed for approximately 4.6% of naive CD4, 3.5% of naive CD8, about 2.5% of memory CD4, and around 0.42% of memory CD8 clonotypes. Clonotypes shared by all four sorted-subset donors showed higher generation probabilities than non-shared clonotypes. The small number of donors limited the genetic and exposure-history diversity represented. Based on pairwise subsampling, the degree of clonotype sharing among donors was expected to be affected by sequencing depth. Sampling was restricted to blood, and TCR repertoires in tissue are likely to differ from TCR repertoires in blood. Naive subsets generally had larger estimated clonotype richness than memory subsets did.

Measured from the cysteine to the phenylalanine, the CDR3 is 13 residues long. Of the read, only the CDR3 DNA is kept; its 39 bases are in frame from base 1. After removal of 6 bases from V and 2 bases from J, the junction retains 4 bases not matched to a gene. CDR1 and CDR2 were assigned from the germline V gene as MNHEY and SVGAGI. Comment on this clone: Its antigen has not been determined. One base away there is no much larger clone; base qualities are not given. This specimen includes other DNA sequences encoding the same CDR3.

The donors were healthy, HIV-negative adults with no recently reported acute infections or vaccinations. Only Caucasian adults living in Nashville, Tennessee, USA were represented among the donors. CD4+ T cells were enriched by magnetic negative selection, after which naive cells were positively selected on CD45RA and the negative fraction was taken as the memory subset. Blood was collected by leukapheresis, and PBMCs were isolated by Ficoll-Histopaque density gradient centrifugation and then cryopreserved in liquid nitrogen vapor phase. Purity and quantity of every magnetically sorted T cell population were checked by analytical flow cytometry. Each sorted fraction had its genomic DNA isolated and then quantified by UV absorbance on a Nanodrop 2000c.

Material: naive CD4+ T cells sorted from blood. The sample's cell subset or site label is to be understood as: CD45RA+ positively selected. The TCR was taken from a man aged 25 to 45 in good health. Here the chain combines TRBV6-5 and TRBJ2-7; TRBD1 agrees with 7 junctional bases. The CDR3 loop reads CASRRQGAYEQYF. The DNA sequence is given as TGTGCCAGCAGAAGACAGGGAGCCTACGAGCAGTACTTC.